The T cell receptor beta chain described here comes from a study of cytotoxic CD8 clonotypes in ibrutinib-treated CLL (dated by TCRdb to the early 2020s). Context from the whole study: The cohort included some 14 treatment-naive and eleven to twelve relapsed/refractory patients; some 18 were IGHV unmutated. Longitudinal samples were obtainable from 26 of the 86 participants in the trial. Partial responses were observed in about 24 patients and complete responses in 2; after a median follow-up of around 68 months, remission was maintained in approximately 15 patients and progression was observed in approximately 12. Response samples were obtained after a median of around 11 months of treatment, with a range of roughly 6 to 40 months. Every sample from remission and from progressive disease was obtained while the patients were still on ibrutinib. On average, each sample had approximately 260,000 productive templates and approximately 85,000 productive rearrangements. Cryopreserved peripheral blood mononuclear cells were collected before treatment, at response, and at either disease progression or sustained remission.

For TCR beta library preparation, around 1.9 micrograms of genomic DNA were extracted from the cryopreserved PBMCs. Longitudinal blood samples from CLL patients receiving ibrutinib monotherapy were subjected to high-throughput TCR beta sequencing. The patients were enrolled in a single-center, open-label phase 2 trial of ibrutinib monotherapy. Comment on this clone: Its target antigen remains unknown. The sample holds no much larger clone one base away, and base qualities are not on file.

The research as a whole found: At ibrutinib response clonality went up, during sustained remission it held steady, and at progression it dropped back toward baseline. Lymph node repertoires were not examined, and the timing of sampling was not matched between patients in sustained remission and those whose disease progressed. Baseline clonality exceeded that of age-matched healthy donors and correlated strongly with circulating CD8+ T-cell counts. Public clonotypes were rare and either contracted or stayed stable during treatment, and the rise in clonality at ibrutinib response reflected the expansion of private clonotypes.

A MiSeq instrument was used for deep resolution sequencing, which targeted depths ranging from 1 in 1 million up to 1 in 200,000 T cells, with coverage averaging 10x for each clonotype. TCR beta libraries were generated with the immunoSEQ hsTCRB Kit. Under the source paper's analysis protocol: ImmunoSEQ Data Assistant and ImmunoSEQ Analyzer were used for data analysis, and V, D and J genes were assigned according to IMGT definitions. Clonality, which ranges from 0 to 1, was calculated as one minus the normalized Shannon entropy of productive rearrangement frequencies. Public clonotype analysis was restricted to overrepresented clonotypes comprising at least 0.05% of each patient's repertoire. About twelve repertoires from age-matched healthy donors, obtained from immuneACCESS, served as clonality controls. The immuneACCESS repertoire file appears here via TCRdb, limited to in-frame rearrangements. These files lack a portion of the clones; in checked studies, under half of the deficit traces to unresolved V genes, and the cause of the others is not known. V and J calls and clone size are copied from that table; D and trimming were computed from the DNA. This sample lists about 300,000 clones; over 55% were detected once. The biggest ten clones account for just under 6.5% of the sample.

The CDR3 contains 14 residues, cysteine and phenylalanine counted. Only the CDR3 part of the read is kept: 42 bases, read in frame from the first base. Per the germline V gene (reference sequence), SSHAT is the CDR1 and FNYEAQ is the CDR2. Trimming removed 2 bases from V and 5 bases from J, leaving 11 bases between the germline ends. This receptor was obtained from a human donor with chronic lymphocytic leukemia. The chain uses TRBV7-7 and TRBJ2-3, with the D gene not confidently named. This sample comprised PBMCs, obtained after 36 months of ibrutinib treatment. The CDR3 reads CASSLRSSGDTQYF. The sequenced DNA: TGTGCCAGCAGCTTACGGTCGTCCGGAGATACGCAGTATTTT. The reference TRBV7-7 and TRBJ2-3 proteins fill in what lies around the CDR3, so the full variable domain reads GAGVSQSPRYKVTKRGQDVTLRCDPISSHATLYWYQQALGQGPEFLTYFNYEAQPDKSGLPSDRFSAERPEGSISTLTIQRTEQRDSAMYRCASSLRSSGDTQYFGPGTRLTVL.